This T cell receptor beta chain was captured by sequencing in a study of T-cell memory formation after mild COVID-19. A 5'RACE reaction primed in the constant segment made cDNA libraries of TCR alpha and TCR beta, and these carried sample barcodes and UMIs. TCRdb fed the 5' RACE reads into MiXCR, producing one record per CDR3 protein. The repertoire holds fewer than 400,000 distinct CDR3 sequences, about a sixth seen once, with roughly 21% in the top ten. The germline V gene has CDR1 SGHTA and CDR2 FQGNSA. The CDR3 contains 14 residues. Trimming stripped 10 bases from V and 0 bases from J, with 14 bases between. This clonotype was picked up a small number of times.

Sample: PBMCs or a T cell subset sorted from them (not recorded which). The J gene is TRBJ2-3, the V gene TRBV7-2; TRBD2 is a possible D gene (5 bases). This clonotype originated in a man in his late teens or twenties who had mild COVID-19 (a few samples of this study predate the infection). Cell type and time point are not known. CDR3 protein: CAIDRGTSTDTQYF. The CDR3 DNA follows: TGTGCCATCGACCGGGGAACTAGCACAGATACGCAGTATTTT. Supplemented by reference TRBV7-2 and TRBJ2-3, the full variable domain reads GAGVSQSPSNKVTEKGKDVELRCDPISGHTALYWYRQSLGQGLEFLIYFQGNSAPDKSGLPSDRFSAERTGGSVSTLTIQRTQQEDSAVYLCAIDRGTSTDTQYFGPGTRLTVL.